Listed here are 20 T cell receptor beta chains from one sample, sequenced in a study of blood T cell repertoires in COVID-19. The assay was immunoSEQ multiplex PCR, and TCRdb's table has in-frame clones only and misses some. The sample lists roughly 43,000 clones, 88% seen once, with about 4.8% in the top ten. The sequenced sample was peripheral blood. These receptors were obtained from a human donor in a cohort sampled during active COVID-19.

The CDR3 loop reads CASSFGQGGTEAFF. For the CDR3, the DNA is TGTGCCAGCAGTTTTGGGCAGGGTGGCACTGAAGCTTTCTTT. This chain joins TRBV6-2 or TRBV6-3 and TRBJ1-1; D may be TRBD1 (5 bases). V was pared by 4 bases and J by 4 bases, with 13 bases between. The CDR3 has 14 residues. The germline gives CDR1 MNHEY, CDR2 SVGEGT.

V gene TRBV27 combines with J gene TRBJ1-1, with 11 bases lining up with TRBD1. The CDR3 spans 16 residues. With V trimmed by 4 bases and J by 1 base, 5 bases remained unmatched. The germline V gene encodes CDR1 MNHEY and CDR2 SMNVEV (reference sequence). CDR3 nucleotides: TGTGCCAGCAGTTCTTGGACAGGGGGCAGGAACACTGAAGCTTTCTTT. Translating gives CASSSWTGGRNTEAFF.

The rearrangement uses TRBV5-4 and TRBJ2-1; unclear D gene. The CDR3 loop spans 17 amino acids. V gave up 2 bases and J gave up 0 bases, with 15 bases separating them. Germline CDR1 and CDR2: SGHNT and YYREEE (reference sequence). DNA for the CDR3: TGTGCCAGCAGCTTACCCAGAGATCTAGGCTCCTACAATGAGCAGTTCTTC. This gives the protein CASSLPRDLGSYNEQFF. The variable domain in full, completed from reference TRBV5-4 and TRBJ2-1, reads ETGVTQSPTHLIKTRGQQVTLRCSSQSGHNTVSWYQQALGQGPQFIFQYYREEENGRGNFPPRFSGLQFPNYSSELNVNALELDDSALYLCASSLPRDLGSYNEQFFGPGTRLTVL.

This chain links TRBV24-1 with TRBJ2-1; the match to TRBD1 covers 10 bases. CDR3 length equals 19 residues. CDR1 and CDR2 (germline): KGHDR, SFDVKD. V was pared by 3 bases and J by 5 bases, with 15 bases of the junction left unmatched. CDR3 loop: CATSDPSGPGQGSHNEQFF. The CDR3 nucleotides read TGTGCCACCAGTGATCCCTCTGGTCCGGGACAGGGGTCCCACAATGAGCAGTTCTTC.

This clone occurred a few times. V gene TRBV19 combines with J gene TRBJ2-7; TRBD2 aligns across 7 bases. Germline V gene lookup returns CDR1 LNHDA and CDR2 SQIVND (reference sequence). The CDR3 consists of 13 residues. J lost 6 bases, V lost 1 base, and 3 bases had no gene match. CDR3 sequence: CASSIGLAAEQYF. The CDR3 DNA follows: TGTGCCAGTAGTATAGGACTAGCTGCCGAGCAGTACTTC.

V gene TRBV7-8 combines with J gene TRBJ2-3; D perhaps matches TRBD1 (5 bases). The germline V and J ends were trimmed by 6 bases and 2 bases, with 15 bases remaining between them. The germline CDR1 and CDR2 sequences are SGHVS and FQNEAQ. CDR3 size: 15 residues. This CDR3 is CASRQTEAYTDTQYF. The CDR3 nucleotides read TGTGCCAGCAGGCAGACAGAAGCTTACACAGATACGCAGTATTTT.

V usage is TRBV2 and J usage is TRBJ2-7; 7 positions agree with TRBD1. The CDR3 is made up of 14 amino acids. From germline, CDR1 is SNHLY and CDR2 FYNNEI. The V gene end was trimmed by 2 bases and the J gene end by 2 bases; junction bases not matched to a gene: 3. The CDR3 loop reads CASSEFQGAYEQYF. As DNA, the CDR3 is TGTGCCAGCAGTGAATTTCAGGGGGCCTACGAGCAGTACTTC.

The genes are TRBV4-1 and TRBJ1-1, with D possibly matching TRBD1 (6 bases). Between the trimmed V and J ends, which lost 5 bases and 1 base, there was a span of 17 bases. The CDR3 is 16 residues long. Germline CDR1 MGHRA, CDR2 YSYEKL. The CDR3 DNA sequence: TGCGCCAGCAGCTCCCACGGGGGGCTGGGGAACACTGAAGCTTTCTTT. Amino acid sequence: CASSSHGGLGNTEAFF.

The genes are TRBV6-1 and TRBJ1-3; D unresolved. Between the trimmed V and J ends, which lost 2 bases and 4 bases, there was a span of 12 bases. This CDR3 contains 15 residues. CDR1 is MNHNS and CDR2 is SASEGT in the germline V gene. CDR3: CASSEQPGTGNTIYF. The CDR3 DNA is TGTGCCAGCAGTGAACAGCCAGGTACAGGAAACACCATATATTTT.

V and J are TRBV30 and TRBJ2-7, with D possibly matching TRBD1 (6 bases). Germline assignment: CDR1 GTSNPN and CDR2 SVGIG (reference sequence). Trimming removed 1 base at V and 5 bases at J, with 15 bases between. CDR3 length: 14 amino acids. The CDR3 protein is CAWSDGQGPNEQYF. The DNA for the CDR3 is TGTGCCTGGAGTGATGGTCAGGGGCCCAACGAGCAGTACTTC.

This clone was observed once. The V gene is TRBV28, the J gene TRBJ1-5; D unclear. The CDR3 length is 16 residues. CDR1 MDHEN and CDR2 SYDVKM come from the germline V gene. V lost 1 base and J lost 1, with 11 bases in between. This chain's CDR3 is CASSLSRILSNQPQHF. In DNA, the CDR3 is TGTGCCAGCAGTTTATCGCGGATATTGAGCAATCAGCCCCAGCATTTT.

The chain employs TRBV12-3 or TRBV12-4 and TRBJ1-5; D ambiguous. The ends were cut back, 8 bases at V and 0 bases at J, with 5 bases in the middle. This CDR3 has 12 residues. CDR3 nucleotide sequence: TGTGCCAGCTCTAATAGCAATCAGCCCCAGCATTTT. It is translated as CASSNSNQPQHF.

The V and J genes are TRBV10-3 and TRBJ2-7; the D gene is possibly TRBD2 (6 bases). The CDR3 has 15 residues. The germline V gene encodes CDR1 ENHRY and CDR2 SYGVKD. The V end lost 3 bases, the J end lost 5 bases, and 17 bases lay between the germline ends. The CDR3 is CAISEENWRDHEQYF. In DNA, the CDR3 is TGTGCCATCAGTGAAGAAAACTGGCGGGACCACGAGCAGTACTTC.

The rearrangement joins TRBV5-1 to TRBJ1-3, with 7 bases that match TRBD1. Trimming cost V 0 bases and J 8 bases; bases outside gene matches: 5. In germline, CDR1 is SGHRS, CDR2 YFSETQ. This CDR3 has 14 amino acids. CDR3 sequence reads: CASSLETGRDTIYF. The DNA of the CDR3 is TGCGCCAGCAGCTTGGAGACAGGGAGAGACACCATATATTTT.

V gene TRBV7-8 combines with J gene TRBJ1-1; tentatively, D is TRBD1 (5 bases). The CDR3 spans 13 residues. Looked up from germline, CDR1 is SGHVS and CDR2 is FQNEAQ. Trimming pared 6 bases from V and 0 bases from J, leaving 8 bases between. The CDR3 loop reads CASRWGVNTEAFF. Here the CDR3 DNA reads TGTGCCAGCAGATGGGGGGTGAACACTGAAGCTTTCTTT.

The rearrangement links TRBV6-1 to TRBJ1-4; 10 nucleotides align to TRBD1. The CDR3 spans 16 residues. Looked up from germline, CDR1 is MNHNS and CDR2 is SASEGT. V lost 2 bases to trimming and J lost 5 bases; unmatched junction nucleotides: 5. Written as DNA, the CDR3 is TGTGCCAGCAGTGAATACGACAGGGGGCAAAATGAAAAACTGTTTTTT. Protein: CASSEYDRGQNEKLFF.

The CDR3 coding sequence is TGTGCCAGCAGGCCTAGCGGGATGGTGAGAGAGCAGTACTTC. Translating gives CASRPSGMVREQYF. J is TRBJ2-7 and V is TRBV2; TRBD2 agrees at 9 bases. The CDR3 has 14 amino acids. The trim removed 6 bases at V and 7 bases at J, leaving 10 bases unmatched. Germline CDR1 reads SNHLY; CDR2 reads FYNNEI.

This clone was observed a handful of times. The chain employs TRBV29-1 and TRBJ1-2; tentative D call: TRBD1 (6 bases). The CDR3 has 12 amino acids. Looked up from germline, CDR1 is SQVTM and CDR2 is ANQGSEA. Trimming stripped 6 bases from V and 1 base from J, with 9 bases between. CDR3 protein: CSVQGYNYGYTF. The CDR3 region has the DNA TGCAGCGTACAGGGATATAACTATGGCTACACCTTC.

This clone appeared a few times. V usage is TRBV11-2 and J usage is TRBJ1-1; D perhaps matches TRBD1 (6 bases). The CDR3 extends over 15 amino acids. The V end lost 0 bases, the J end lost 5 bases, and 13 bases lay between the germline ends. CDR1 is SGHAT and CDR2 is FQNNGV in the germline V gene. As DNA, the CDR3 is TGTGCCAGCAGCTTAGATGAGGGGGTTTGGACTGAAGCTTTCTTT. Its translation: CASSLDEGVWTEAFF. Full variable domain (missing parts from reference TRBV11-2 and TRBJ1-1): EAGVAQSPRYKIIEKRQSVAFWCNPISGHATLYWYQQILGQGPKLLIQFQNNGVVDDSQLPKDRFSAERLKGVDSTLKIQPAKLEDSAVYLCASSLDEGVWTEAFFGQGTRLTVV.

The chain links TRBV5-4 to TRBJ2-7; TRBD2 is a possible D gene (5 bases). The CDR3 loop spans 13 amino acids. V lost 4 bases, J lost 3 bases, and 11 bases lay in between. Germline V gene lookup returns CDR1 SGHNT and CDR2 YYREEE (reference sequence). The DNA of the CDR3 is TGTGCCAGCAGCCTAGCCTCTAGCTACGAGCAGTACTTC. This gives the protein CASSLASSYEQYF.